This paragraph covers one T cell receptor beta chain sequence. This clone was seen just once. The antigen this receptor binds is unknown. No much larger clonotype is one base removed from it; base qualities were not supplied. The source of the sample is a study of blood T cell repertoires in COVID-19 (dated by TCRdb to 2020 to 2022). With regard to the full study: Collaborator samples came from the United States, Italy and Spain and covered acute and convalescent phases of COVID-19. The prospective study material was composed of cDNA or gDNA derived from T cells, B-cell-depleted T cells, or PBMCs. The dataset comprised deeply sampled blood TCRbeta repertoires from subjects exposed to, actively infected with, or recovered from COVID-19. A freely available public database, intended as a resource for researchers studying the immune response to SARS-CoV-2, is where the repertoires were released. The samples were drawn from two sources: the first 160 participants of the ongoing ImmuneRACE study, and some 1,300 subjects contributed by 6 global collaborators. Nearly every sample came with metadata listing a de-identified subject ID, COVID-19 status, age in years and sex. Where HLA class I and class II types were available, the types were taken from metadata supplied by the sample provider, not from assay-based typing. What the authors observed across the whole study: The quantity of clinical and demographic metadata differed by source and by participant and was supplied without curation.

The germline V gene specifies KGHSH as CDR1 and LQKENI as CDR2. V is pared back by 6 bases and J by 2 bases, with 13 bases lying between the germline termini. The CDR3 runs 14 residues from the cysteine to the phenylalanine. Here the CDR3 DNA is all that survives: 42 bases in frame from base 1. Each collaborating institution followed its own protocols to collect whole blood in K2EDTA tubes. For TCRbeta analysis, collaborators shipped samples in one of three forms: frozen whole blood, isolated PBMCs, or DNA extracted from either of those sample types. TCRbeta CDR3 regions were amplified from genomic DNA by means of the immunoSEQ Assay, a bias-controlled multiplex PCR. Per the source publication's procedure: Within the assay, amplification of reference gene primers was used to estimate how many nucleated cells each sample contained. Sequence reads were collapsed and filtered to measure the absolute abundance of every unique TCRbeta CDR3 rearrangement. For each sample, productive Simpson clonality was calculated as the square root of Simpson's diversity index across productive rearrangements. Held by TCRdb, this immuneACCESS table contains in-frame sequences only and omits some clones. Under half of the omission traces to an unresolved V gene where checked; the cause of the rest is unknown. The V and J calls and the clone size are those of that table, but D and trimming were determined from the DNA. In all, the sample holds around 140,000 clones, and 75% to 85% of those were seen once. Of the sample, 10% falls within the top ten clones.

The TCR comes from a man aged 60 to 75 with active or convalescent COVID-19. The specimen sequenced was peripheral blood. This chain is built from TRBV18 and TRBJ1-1, with the D gene not confidently named. Here is the DNA: TGTGCCAGCTCGGTCCGGGATATTAACACTGAAGCTTTCTTT. Translation gives CASSVRDINTEAFF.